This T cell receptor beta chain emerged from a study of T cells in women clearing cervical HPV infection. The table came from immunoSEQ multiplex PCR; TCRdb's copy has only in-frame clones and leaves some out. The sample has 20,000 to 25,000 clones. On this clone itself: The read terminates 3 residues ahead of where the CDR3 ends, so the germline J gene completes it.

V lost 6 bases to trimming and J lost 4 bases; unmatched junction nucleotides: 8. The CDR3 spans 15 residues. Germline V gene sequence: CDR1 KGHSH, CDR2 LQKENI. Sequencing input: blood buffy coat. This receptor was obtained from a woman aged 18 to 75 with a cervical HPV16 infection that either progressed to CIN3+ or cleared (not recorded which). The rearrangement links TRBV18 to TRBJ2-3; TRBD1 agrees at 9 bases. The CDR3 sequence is CASSARQGGSDTQYF. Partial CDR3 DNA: TGTGCCAGCTCCGCCCGACAGGGGGGCTCAGATACG.